This T cell receptor (beta chain) was sequenced during a study of prognosis after radiotherapy for stage I lung cancer. Study-wide background: The enrollment of patients with stage I non-small cell lung cancer occurred between April 2018 and January 2019.

Germline V gives CDR1 MNHGY, CDR2 SVAAGI. This CDR3 is 15 amino acids long. Trimming pared 4 bases from V and 10 bases from J, leaving 23 bases between. TCR beta CDR3 was amplified from genomic DNA by two-round multiplex PCR. The use of primers specific to each TRBV and TRBJ gene characterized first-round PCR. TCRdb re-called the multiplex PCR reads through MiXCR, storing one row per CDR3 protein. The table includes about 21,000 distinct CDR3 sequences, about 40% detected once. Turning to this clonotype: The CDR3 does not end in the conserved phenylalanine or tryptophan, so this is likely a read error.

The rearrangement uses TRBV6-9 and TRBJ2-7; a weak D match, TRBD2 (6 bases). The origin of this receptor is a donor aged 50 or older with non-small cell lung cancer. Sequenced material: PBMCs, taken before or after stereotactic body radiation therapy (not recorded which). In DNA, the CDR3 is TGTGCCAGCAGTTCCAGAGGAACTAGCCGGATCGTACAGTACCTC. It codes for CASSSRGTSRIVQYL.